This T cell receptor beta chain was sequenced during a study of blood T cell repertoires in COVID-19. On the study more broadly: Sources were T cells, B-cell-depleted T cells, or PBMCs; the material itself was cDNA or gDNA.

Original methodology: The assay estimated nucleated cells by amplifying reference gene primers. Assay: immunoSEQ multiplex PCR; the TCRdb copy retains only in-frame clones and omits some. V and J calls and clone size come straight from that table; D and trimming were deduced from the DNA. The sample lists a few hundred thousand clones; 90% were seen once. V shed 4 bases, J shed 5 bases, and the junction held 10 bases outside the gene matches. There are 15 residues in the CDR3. CDR1 and CDR2 (germline): MNHEY, SMNVEV (reference sequence). Sequencing used peripheral blood. The TCR originated in a woman between 25 and 40 years old with COVID-19, enrolled during active disease. The chain combines TRBV27 with TRBJ2-5; 7 nucleotides agree with TRBD1. The CDR3 sequence is CASSSQSTGWETQYF. The CDR3 nucleotides are TGTGCCAGCAGTTCCCAATCGACAGGGTGGGAGACCCAGTACTTC.